These T cell receptor beta chains were read from a single sample in a study of patients and donors after allogeneic stem cell transplantation. Each CDR3 protein is one row after TCRdb ran MiXCR on the RT-PCR reads. This table holds 150,000 to 200,000 distinct CDR3 sequences, approximately 30% found once. Sequencing was performed on blood, either unsorted or a sorted T cell fraction (not recorded which). Receptors were obtained from a human donor who was either an allogeneic HSCT recipient or a stem cell or donor lymphocyte infusion donor (not recorded which). It is not recorded whose cells these are; they may come from a transplant donor. CDR3s include the opening cysteine and the closing phenylalanine or tryptophan. Each record gives: clone size, D gene, CDR3 length, J gene, V gene, CDR3 DNA, CDR3 protein. The D gene is left open where the match is weak. Clone size is shown for a subset of rows, as once, few, many or a class of expanded clone.

abundance: NA; d_gene: NA; len: 15; j_gene: TRBJ2-3; v_gene: TRBV7-2; CDR3nt: TGTGCCAGCAGCTTAATAGGGACAACTACAGATACGCAGTATTTT; CDR3aa: CASSLIGTTTDTQYF
abundance: few; d_gene: NA; len: 15; j_gene: TRBJ1-6; v_gene: TRBV20-1; CDR3nt: TGCAGTGCTAGTTTCGACAAACCCTATAATTCACCCCTCCACTTT; CDR3aa: CSASFDKPYNSPLHF
abundance: NA; d_gene: NA; len: 16; j_gene: TRBJ2-4; v_gene: TRBV5-1; CDR3nt: TGCGCCAGCAGCTTGGGAGGGGGATTAGCCAAAAACATTCAGTACTTC; CDR3aa: CASSLGGGLAKNIQYF
abundance: NA; d_gene: NA; len: 16; j_gene: TRBJ1-5; v_gene: TRBV7-2; CDR3nt: TGTGCCAGCAGCTTAACCGATGGGGACACCAATCAGCCCCAGCATTTT; CDR3aa: CASSLTDGDTNQPQHF
abundance: NA; d_gene: NA; len: 15; j_gene: TRBJ1-5; v_gene: TRBV4-2; CDR3nt: TGTGCCAGCAGTCTTTTTAGGGGTTCTGGTCAGCCCCAGCATTTT; CDR3aa: CASSLFRGSGQPQHF
abundance: NA; d_gene: NA; len: 19; j_gene: TRBJ1-5; v_gene: TRBV7-9; CDR3nt: TGTGCCAGCAGCTTAATCGGGGGACGGAGGGTTGAGGGCAATCAGCCCCAGCATTTT; CDR3aa: CASSLIGGRRVEGNQPQHF
abundance: few; d_gene: NA; len: 14; j_gene: TRBJ1-3; v_gene: TRBV6-5; CDR3nt: TGTGCCAGCAGTTCCGCCCTAAAGGGAAACACCATATATTTT; CDR3aa: CASSSALKGNTIYF
abundance: NA; d_gene: NA; len: 13; j_gene: TRBJ1-2; v_gene: TRBV27; CDR3nt: TGTGCCAGCAGTTTATATGGCAGGGACGGCTACACCTTC; CDR3aa: CASSLYGRDGYTF
abundance: NA; d_gene: TRBD2; len: 15; j_gene: TRBJ2-7; v_gene: TRBV6-6; CDR3nt: TGTGCCAGCAGTCTTAGACTAGCGGGAGGATCCGAGCAGTACTTC; CDR3aa: CASSLRLAGGSEQYF
abundance: NA; d_gene: NA; len: 15; j_gene: TRBJ2-7; v_gene: TRBV4-1; CDR3nt: TGCGCCAGCAGCCTCCAGCAGGGGTTAACCTACGAGCAGTACTTC; CDR3aa: CASSLQQGLTYEQYF
abundance: few; d_gene: NA; len: 16; j_gene: TRBJ2-2; v_gene: TRBV5-6; CDR3nt: TGTGCCAGCAGCTTGGTAGGGGATTTGAACACCGGGGACCTGTTTTTT; CDR3aa: CASSLVGDLNTGDLFF
abundance: few; d_gene: NA; len: 15; j_gene: TRBJ1-1; v_gene: TRBV7-9; CDR3nt: TGTGCCAGCAGCGCGCTCCGGGTAGGGAGCACTGAAGCTTTCTTT; CDR3aa: CASSALRVGSTEAFF
abundance: many; d_gene: NA; len: 15; j_gene: TRBJ1-5; v_gene: TRBV4-3; CDR3nt: TGCGCCAGCAGCCAAGTCTGGACAGGCAATCAGCCCCAGCATTTT; CDR3aa: CASSQVWTGNQPQHF
abundance: few; d_gene: TRBD2; len: 15; j_gene: TRBJ2-1; v_gene: TRBV2; CDR3nt: TGTGCCAGCAGTGTCCTAGCGGGAGGAGGCGATGAGCAGTTCTTC; CDR3aa: CASSVLAGGGDEQFF
abundance: NA; d_gene: TRBD2; len: 17; j_gene: TRBJ2-1; v_gene: TRBV25-1; CDR3nt: TGTGCCAGCAGTGAATCCCCCGGGACTAGCGGGAAGAATGAGCAGTTCTTC; CDR3aa: CASSESPGTSGKNEQFF
abundance: NA; d_gene: NA; len: 12; j_gene: TRBJ2-7; v_gene: TRBV6-2/TRBV6-3; CDR3nt: TGTGCCACCGGGACGGCACTTTACGGGCAGTACTTC; CDR3aa: CATGTALYGQYF
abundance: NA; d_gene: NA; len: 12; j_gene: TRBJ1-2; v_gene: TRBV7-9; CDR3nt: TGTGCCAGCAGCTTATGGACAGATGGCTACACCTTC; CDR3aa: CASSLWTDGYTF
abundance: many; d_gene: NA; len: 13; j_gene: TRBJ2-5; v_gene: TRBV27; CDR3nt: TGTGCCAGCAGTTTAACTGTACAAGAGACCCAGTACTTC; CDR3aa: CASSLTVQETQYF
abundance: NA; d_gene: TRBD2; len: 14; j_gene: TRBJ2-1; v_gene: TRBV7-9; CDR3nt: TGTGCCAGCAGGGGACTAGCGGGAGTCAGGGAGCAGTTCTTC; CDR3aa: CASRGLAGVREQFF
abundance: NA; d_gene: NA; len: 13; j_gene: TRBJ1-3; v_gene: TRBV20-1; CDR3nt: TGCAGTGCTAGCCGGGAGGCTGGAAACACCATATATTTT; CDR3aa: CSASREAGNTIYF
abundance: NA; d_gene: TRBD1; len: 13; j_gene: TRBJ1-1; v_gene: TRBV24-1; CDR3nt: TGTGCCACCAGTGATAGAGGACAGGCTGAAGCTTTCTTT; CDR3aa: CATSDRGQAEAFF
abundance: NA; d_gene: NA; len: 14; j_gene: TRBJ2-1; v_gene: TRBV29-1; CDR3nt: TGCAGCGTGAGAGACTCGAGCTCCTACAATGAGCAGTTCTTC; CDR3aa: CSVRDSSSYNEQFF
abundance: few; d_gene: TRBD1; len: 15; j_gene: TRBJ1-1; v_gene: TRBV12-3/TRBV12-4; CDR3nt: TGTGCCAGCAGTCAGACAGGGGATTCGGGAACTGAAGCTTTCTTT; CDR3aa: CASSQTGDSGTEAFF
abundance: few; d_gene: NA; len: 13; j_gene: TRBJ1-5; v_gene: TRBV20-1; CDR3nt: TGCAGTGCTAGGGACAATAGCAATCAGCCCCAGCATTTT; CDR3aa: CSARDNSNQPQHF
abundance: few; d_gene: NA; len: 14; j_gene: TRBJ1-5; v_gene: TRBV12-3/TRBV12-4; CDR3nt: TGTGCCAGCAGCACGGGGATTAGCAATCAGCCCCAGCATTTT; CDR3aa: CASSTGISNQPQHF
abundance: NA; d_gene: TRBD1; len: 20; j_gene: TRBJ2-6; v_gene: TRBV24-1; CDR3nt: TGTGCCACCAGTGCCGAACCGGGACAGCCGAAAAACTCTGGGGCCAACGTCCTGACTTTC; CDR3aa: CATSAEPGQPKNSGANVLTF
abundance: NA; d_gene: NA; len: 13; j_gene: TRBJ2-1; v_gene: TRBV27; CDR3nt: TGTGCCAGCACAAGCGGGCATTACAATGAGCAGTTCTTC; CDR3aa: CASTSGHYNEQFF
abundance: NA; d_gene: TRBD1; len: 16; j_gene: TRBJ2-3; v_gene: TRBV10-3; CDR3nt: TGTGCCCTCCGAGAACCGACAGGGAAAGGCACAGATACGCAGTATTTT; CDR3aa: CALREPTGKGTDTQYF
abundance: few; d_gene: TRBD1; len: 15; j_gene: TRBJ1-5; v_gene: TRBV7-9; CDR3nt: TGTGCCAGCAGCTCCAGGGGGGGCCTCGATCAGCCCCAGCATTTT; CDR3aa: CASSSRGGLDQPQHF
abundance: NA; d_gene: NA; len: 16; j_gene: TRBJ1-5; v_gene: TRBV5-6; CDR3nt: TGTGCCAGCAGCCGCGGCAGGGACTTGCGCAATCAGCCCCAGCATTTT; CDR3aa: CASSRGRDLRNQPQHF